This TCR beta chain was recorded in a study of brain metastases from non-small cell lung cancer. Germline CDR1 SGHRS, CDR2 YFSETQ. This CDR3 spans 14 amino acids. Trimming stripped 3 bases from V and 7 bases from J, with 13 bases between. TCRdb's table, derived via immunoSEQ multiplex PCR, lists solely in-frame clones and lacks some. The top ten clones hold 1.5% to 2% of a sample with fewer than 3,500 clones, around 95% of them seen once. The chain couples TRBV5-1 to TRBJ2-2; a weak D match, TRBD2 (6 bases). Sequenced: tumor-adjacent normal tissue. The receptor's source is a donor over 35 with non-small cell lung cancer. CDR3 in amino acids: CASSSPGGIGELFF. The CDR3, as DNA: TGCGCCAGCAGCTCACCCGGGGGAATCGGGGAGCTGTTTTTT.